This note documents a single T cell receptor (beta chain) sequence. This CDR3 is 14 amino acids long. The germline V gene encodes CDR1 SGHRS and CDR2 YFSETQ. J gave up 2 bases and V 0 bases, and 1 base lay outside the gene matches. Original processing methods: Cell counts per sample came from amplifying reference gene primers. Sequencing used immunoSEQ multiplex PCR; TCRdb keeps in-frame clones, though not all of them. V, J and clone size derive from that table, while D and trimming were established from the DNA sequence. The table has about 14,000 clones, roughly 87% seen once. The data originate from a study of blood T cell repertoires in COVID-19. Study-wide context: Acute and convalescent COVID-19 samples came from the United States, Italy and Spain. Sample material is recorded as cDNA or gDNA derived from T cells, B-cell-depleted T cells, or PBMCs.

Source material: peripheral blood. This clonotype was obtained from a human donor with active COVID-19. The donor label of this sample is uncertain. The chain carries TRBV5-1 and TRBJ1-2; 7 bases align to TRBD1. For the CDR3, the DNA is TGCGCCAGCAGCTTGGGACAGGGAAACTATGGCTACACCTTC. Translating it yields CASSLGQGNYGYTF.